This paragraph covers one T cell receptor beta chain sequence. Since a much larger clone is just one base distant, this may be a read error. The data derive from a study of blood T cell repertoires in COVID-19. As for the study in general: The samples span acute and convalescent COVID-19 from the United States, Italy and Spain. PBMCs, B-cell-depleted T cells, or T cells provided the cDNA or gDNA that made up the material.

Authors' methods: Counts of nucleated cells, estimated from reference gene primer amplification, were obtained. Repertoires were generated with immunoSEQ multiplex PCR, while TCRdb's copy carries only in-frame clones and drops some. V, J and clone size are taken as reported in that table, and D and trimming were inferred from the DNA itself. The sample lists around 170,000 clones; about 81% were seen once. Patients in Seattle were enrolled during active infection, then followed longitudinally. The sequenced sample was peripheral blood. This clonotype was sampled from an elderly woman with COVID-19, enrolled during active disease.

In DNA form, the CDR3 reads TGTGCCAGCAGTTTTGCTACAGGGTCCCACGAGCAGTACTTC. This encodes CASSFATGSHEQYF. The chain has TRBV28 and TRBJ2-7; possibly TRBD1 for D (6 bases). Trimming shortened V by 3 bases and J by 5 bases, and 14 bases separated the two germline ends. Germline V gene lookup returns CDR1 MDHEN and CDR2 SYDVKM. This CDR3 is built from 14 residues.